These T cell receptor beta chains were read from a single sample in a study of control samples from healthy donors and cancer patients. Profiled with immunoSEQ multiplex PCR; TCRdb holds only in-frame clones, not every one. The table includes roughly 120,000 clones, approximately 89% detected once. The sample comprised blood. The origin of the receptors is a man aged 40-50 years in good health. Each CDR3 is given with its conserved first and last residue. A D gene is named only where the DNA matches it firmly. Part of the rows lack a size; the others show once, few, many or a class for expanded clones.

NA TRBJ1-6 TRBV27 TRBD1 CASSLRGRNSPLHF TGTGCCAGCAGTTTAAGGGGGCGGAATTCACCCCTCCACTTT
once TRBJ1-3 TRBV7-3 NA CASSRDGSSGNTIYF TGTGCCAGCAGCCGGGACGGATCTTCTGGAAACACCATATATTTT
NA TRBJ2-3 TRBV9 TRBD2 CASSSRSGGSDTDTQYF TGTGCCAGCAGCTCACGGAGCGGGGGAAGTGATACAGATACGCAGTATTTT
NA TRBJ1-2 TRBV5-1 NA CASSLVGAYTF TGCGCCAGCAGCTTGGTAGGGGCCTACACCTTC
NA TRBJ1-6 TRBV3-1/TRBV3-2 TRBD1 CASSQRTGGYNSPLHF TGTGCCAGCAGCCAGAGGACAGGGGGCTATAATTCACCCCTCCACTTT
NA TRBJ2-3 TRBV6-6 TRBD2 CASSYSTGGFTDTQYF TGTGCCAGCAGTTACTCGACGGGAGGATTCACAGATACGCAGTATTTT
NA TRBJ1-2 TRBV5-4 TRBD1 CASSLAGQGWYGYTF TGTGCCAGCAGCTTGGCCGGACAGGGATGGTATGGCTACACCTTC
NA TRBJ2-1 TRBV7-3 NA CASSLNAGYNEQFF TGTGCCAGCAGCTTAAACGCCGGTTACAATGAGCAGTTCTTC
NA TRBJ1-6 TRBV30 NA CAWTPTVQNSPLHF TGTGCCTGGACTCCGACAGTCCAGAATTCACCCCTCCACTTT
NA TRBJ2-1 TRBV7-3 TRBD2 CASSPRLAGTYNEQFF TGTGCCAGCAGCCCGCGCTTAGCGGGGACCTACAATGAGCAGTTCTTC
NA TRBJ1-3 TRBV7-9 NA CASSLDGSSGNTIYF TGTGCCAGCAGCTTAGACGGGTCCTCTGGAAACACCATATATTTT
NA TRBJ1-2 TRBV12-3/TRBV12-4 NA CASSFGRVGGYTF TGTGCCAGCAGTTTTGGCAGGGTTGGTGGCTACACCTTC
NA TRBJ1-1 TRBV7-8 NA CASSTRDSLNTEAFF TGTGCCAGCAGCACACGGGACTCGCTGAACACTGAAGCTTTCTTT
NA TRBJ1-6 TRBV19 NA CASSIKGGSPLHF TGTGCCAGTAGTATTAAGGGCGGTTCACCCCTCCACTTT
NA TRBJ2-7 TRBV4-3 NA CASSQDRQAYEQYF TGCGCCAGCAGCCAAGATAGACAGGCCTACGAGCAGTACTTC
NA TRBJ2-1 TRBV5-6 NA CASSRDNEQFF TGTGCCAGCAGTAGGGACAATGAGCAGTTCTTC
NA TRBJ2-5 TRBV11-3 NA CASSLSSRETQYF TGTGCCAGCAGCTTAAGCTCCCGAGAGACCCAGTACTTC
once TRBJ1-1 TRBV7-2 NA CASSLLNTEAFF TGTGCCAGCAGTCTACTGAACACTGAAGCTTTCTTT
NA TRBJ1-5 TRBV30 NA CAWSKQDFSNQPQHF TGTGCCTGGAGCAAACAGGACTTTAGCAATCAGCCCCAGCATTTT
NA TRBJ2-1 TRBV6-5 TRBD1 CASSWGQGFEQFF TGTGCCAGCAGTTGGGGACAGGGCTTTGAGCAGTTCTTC
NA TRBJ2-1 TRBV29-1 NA CSVEGGPNEQFF TGCAGCGTTGAAGGGGGCCCAAATGAGCAGTTCTTC
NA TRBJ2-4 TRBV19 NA CASSIDGQGNIQYF TGTGCCAGTAGTATAGATGGGCAGGGAAACATTCAGTACTTC
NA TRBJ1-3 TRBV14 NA CASSQQVLSGNTIYF TGTGCCAGCAGCCAACAGGTACTCTCTGGAAACACCATATATTTT
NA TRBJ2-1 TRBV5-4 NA CASSPEAQSSYNEQFF TGTGCCAGCAGCCCGGAAGCACAAAGCTCCTACAATGAGCAGTTCTTC
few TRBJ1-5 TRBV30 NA CAWSVGDNQPQHF TGTGCCTGGAGTGTTGGGGACAATCAGCCCCAGCATTTT
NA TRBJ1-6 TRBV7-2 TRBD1 CASSARTGYNSPLHF TGTGCCAGCAGCGCTCGGACAGGATATAATTCACCCCTCCACTTT
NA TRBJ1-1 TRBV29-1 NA CSVAENSQIFGTEAFF TGCAGCGTTGCGGAAAACAGTCAAATCTTCGGAACTGAAGCTTTCTTT
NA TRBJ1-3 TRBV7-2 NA CASSSTGFGNTIYF TGTGCCAGCAGCTCAACAGGGTTTGGAAACACCATATATTTT
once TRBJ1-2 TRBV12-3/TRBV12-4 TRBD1 CASSLDRDYGYTF TGTGCCAGCAGCCTCGACAGGGACTATGGCTACACCTTC
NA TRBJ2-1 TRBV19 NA CASSMEGYTYNEQFF TGTGCCAGTAGTATGGAAGGTTACACCTACAATGAGCAGTTCTTC
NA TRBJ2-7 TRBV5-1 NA CASSFLQTSYEQYF TGCGCCAGCAGCTTCTTACAGACCTCCTACGAGCAGTACTTC
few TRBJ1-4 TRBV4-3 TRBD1 CASSQEGQGNEKLFF TGCGCCAGCAGCCAGGAGGGACAGGGTAATGAAAAACTGTTTTTT
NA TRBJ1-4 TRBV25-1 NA CASSPALDGEKLFF TGTGCCAGCAGCCCAGCCTTGGACGGTGAAAAACTGTTTTTT
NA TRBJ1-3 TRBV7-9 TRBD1 CASQGVGGNTIYF TGTGCCAGTCAGGGGGTCGGTGGAAACACCATATATTTT
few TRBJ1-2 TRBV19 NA CASSIETGYGYTF TGTGCCAGTAGTATCGAAACAGGCTATGGCTACACCTTC
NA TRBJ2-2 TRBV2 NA CASRGRASTGELFF TGTGCCAGCAGGGGACGTGCGTCTACCGGGGAGCTGTTTTTT
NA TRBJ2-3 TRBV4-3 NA CASSQYLGFGDTQYF TGCGCCAGCAGCCAGTATTTAGGGTTTGGCGATACGCAGTATTTT
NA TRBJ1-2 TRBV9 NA CASGNGGPANYGYTF TGTGCCAGCGGAAACGGGGGCCCGGCTAACTATGGCTACACCTTC
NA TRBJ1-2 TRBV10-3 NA CAISETESYGYTF TGTGCCATCAGTGAGACGGAGAGCTATGGCTACACCTTC
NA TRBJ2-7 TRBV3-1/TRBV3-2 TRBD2 CASSRSGLNSYEQYF TGTGCCAGCAGCCGCTCGGGACTAAACTCCTACGAGCAGTACTTC
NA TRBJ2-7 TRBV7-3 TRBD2 CASSLGGGPFREQYF TGTGCCAGCAGCTTGGGGGGGGGACCCTTCCGGGAGCAGTACTTC
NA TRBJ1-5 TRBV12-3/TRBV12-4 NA CASSSQINQPQHF TGTGCCAGCAGTTCACAGATTAATCAGCCCCAGCATTTT
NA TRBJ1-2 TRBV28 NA CASSLSSQGNYGYTF TGTGCCAGCAGTTTATCCAGCCAAGGGAACTATGGCTACACCTTC
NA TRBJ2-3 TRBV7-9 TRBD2 CASSGSSALAVSTDTQYF TGTGCCAGCAGCGGGAGTAGTGCACTAGCGGTCAGCACAGATACGCAGTATTTT
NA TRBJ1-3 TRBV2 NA CASSTQFSGNTIYF TGTGCCAGCAGTACACAGTTCTCTGGAAACACCATATATTTT
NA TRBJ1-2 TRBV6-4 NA CASSDSIGGLYGYTF TGTGCCAGCAGTGACTCGATTGGGGGACTCTATGGCTACACCTTC
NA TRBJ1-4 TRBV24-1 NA CATQGTANEKLFF TGTGCCACCCAAGGGACGGCTAATGAAAAACTGTTTTTT
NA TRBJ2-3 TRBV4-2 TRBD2 CASSLRRGGGADTQYF TGTGCCAGCAGCCTCCGGAGGGGCGGGGGTGCAGATACGCAGTATTTT
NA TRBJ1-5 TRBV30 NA CAWSVTGTQPQHF TGTGCCTGGAGTGTAACAGGGACTCAGCCCCAGCATTTT